Sequencing of this T cell receptor beta chain was carried out in a study of blood T cell repertoires in COVID-19. Background on the study: Whether acute or convalescent, the COVID-19 samples came from the United States, Italy and Spain.

Cohorts were assigned according to the clinical history that participants reported. Before being deemed recovered, Cohort 3 donors had two negative PCRs, clearance, or symptom resolution. Trimming at V came to 8 bases and at J to 3 bases, leaving 12 bases not matched to a gene. The CDR3 runs to 15 residues. Germline values: CDR1 KGHSH, CDR2 LQKENI. Sequencing was performed with immunoSEQ multiplex PCR; in TCRdb, only in-frame clones are kept and a portion is missing. The sample has about 390,000 clones; more than 75% are singletons. The sequenced sample consisted of PBMCs or T cells enriched from blood (not recorded which). The V gene is TRBV18, the J gene TRBJ1-2; 7 positions agree with TRBD1. This clonotype was obtained from a woman between 45 and 60 years old who had recovered from COVID-19. CDR3 region: CASRAQAGTDYGYTF. The CDR3 DNA reads as TGTGCCAGCCGAGCCCAGGCCGGGACAGACTATGGCTACACCTTC.